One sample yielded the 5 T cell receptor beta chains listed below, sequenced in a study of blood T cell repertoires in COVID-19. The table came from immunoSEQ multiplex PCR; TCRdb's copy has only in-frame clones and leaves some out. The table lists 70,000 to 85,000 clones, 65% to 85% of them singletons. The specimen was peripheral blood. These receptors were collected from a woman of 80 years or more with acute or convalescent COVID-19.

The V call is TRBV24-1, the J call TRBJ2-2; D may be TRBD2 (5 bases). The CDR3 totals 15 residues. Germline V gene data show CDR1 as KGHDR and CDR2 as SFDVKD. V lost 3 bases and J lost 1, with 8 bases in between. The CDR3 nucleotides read TGTGCCACCAGTGATCCCACTAGGAACACCGGGGAGCTGTTTTTT. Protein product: CATSDPTRNTGELFF.

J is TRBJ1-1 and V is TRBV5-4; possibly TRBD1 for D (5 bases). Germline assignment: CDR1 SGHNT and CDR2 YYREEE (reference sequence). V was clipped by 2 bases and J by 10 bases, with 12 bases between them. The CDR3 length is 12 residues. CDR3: CASSLGQRGAFF. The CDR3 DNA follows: TGTGCCAGCAGCTTAGGACAAAGGGGAGCTTTCTTT.

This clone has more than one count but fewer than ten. The CDR3: CASSQGTGRTGELFF. The DNA for the CDR3 is TGTGCCAGCAGCCAGGGAACAGGTCGGACCGGGGAGCTGTTTTTT. The rearrangement joins TRBV7-2 to TRBJ2-2; D might be TRBD1 (5 bases). V lost 5 bases and J 5 bases, leaving 15 bases between the germline ends. Germline CDR1 SGHTA, CDR2 FQGNSA. CDR3 length equals 15 residues.

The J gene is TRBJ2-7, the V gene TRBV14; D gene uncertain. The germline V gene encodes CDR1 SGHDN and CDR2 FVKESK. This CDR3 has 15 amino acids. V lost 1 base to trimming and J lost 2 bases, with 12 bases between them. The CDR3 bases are TGTGCCAGCAGCCAAGGGCAGACACCGACCTACGAGCAGTACTTC. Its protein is CASSQGQTPTYEQYF.

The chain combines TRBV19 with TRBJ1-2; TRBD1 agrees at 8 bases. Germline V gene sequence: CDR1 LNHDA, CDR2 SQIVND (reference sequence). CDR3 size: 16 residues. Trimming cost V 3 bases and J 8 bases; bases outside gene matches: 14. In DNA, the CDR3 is TGTGCCAGTAGTATTTCAGGACAGGGAATTGAGCGCGGCTACACCTTC. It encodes CASSISGQGIERGYTF.